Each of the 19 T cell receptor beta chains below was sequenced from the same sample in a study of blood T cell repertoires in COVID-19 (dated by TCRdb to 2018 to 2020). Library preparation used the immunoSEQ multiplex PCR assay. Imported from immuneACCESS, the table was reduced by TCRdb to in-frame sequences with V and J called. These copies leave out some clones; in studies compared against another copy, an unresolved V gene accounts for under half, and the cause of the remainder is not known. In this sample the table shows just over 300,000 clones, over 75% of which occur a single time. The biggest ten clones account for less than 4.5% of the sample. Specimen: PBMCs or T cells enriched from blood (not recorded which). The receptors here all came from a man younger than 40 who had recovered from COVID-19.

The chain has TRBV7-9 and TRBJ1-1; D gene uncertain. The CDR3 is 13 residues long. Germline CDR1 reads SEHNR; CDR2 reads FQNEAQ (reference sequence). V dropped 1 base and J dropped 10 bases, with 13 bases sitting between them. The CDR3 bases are TGTGCCAGCAGCTTAGGCGGCACCCATGGAGCTTTCTTT. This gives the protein CASSLGGTHGAFF.

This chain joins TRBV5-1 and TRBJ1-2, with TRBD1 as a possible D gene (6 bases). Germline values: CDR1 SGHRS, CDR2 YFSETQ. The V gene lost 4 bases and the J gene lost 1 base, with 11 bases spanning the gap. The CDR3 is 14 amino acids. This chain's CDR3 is CASSLGQSNYGYTF. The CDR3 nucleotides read TGCGCCAGCAGCCTCGGACAGAGTAACTATGGCTACACCTTC.

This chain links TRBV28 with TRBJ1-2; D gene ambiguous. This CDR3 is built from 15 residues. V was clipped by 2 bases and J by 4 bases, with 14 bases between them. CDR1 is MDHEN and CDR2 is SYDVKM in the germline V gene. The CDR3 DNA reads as TGTGCCAGCAGTTTAAACTCACCCCTAGGCTATGGCTACACCTTC. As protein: CASSLNSPLGYGYTF.

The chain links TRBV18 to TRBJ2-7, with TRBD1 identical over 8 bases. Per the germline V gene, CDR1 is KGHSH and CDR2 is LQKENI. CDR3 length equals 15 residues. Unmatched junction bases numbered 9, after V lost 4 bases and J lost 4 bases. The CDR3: CASSRSQGESYEQYF. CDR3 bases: TGTGCCAGCTCACGATCACAGGGGGAATCATACGAGCAGTACTTC. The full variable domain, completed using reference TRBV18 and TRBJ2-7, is NAGVMQNPRHLVRRRGQEARLRCSPMKGHSHVYWYRQLPEEGLKFMVYLQKENIIDESGMPKERFSAEFPKEGPSILRIQQVVRGDSAAYFCASSRSQGESYEQYFGPGTRLTVT.

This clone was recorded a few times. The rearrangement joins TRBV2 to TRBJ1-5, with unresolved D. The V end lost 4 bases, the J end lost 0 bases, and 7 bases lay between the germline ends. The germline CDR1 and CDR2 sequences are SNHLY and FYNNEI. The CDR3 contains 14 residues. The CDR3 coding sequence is TGTGCCAGCAGTGGTGCAGGTAGCAATCAGCCCCAGCATTTT. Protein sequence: CASSGAGSNQPQHF.

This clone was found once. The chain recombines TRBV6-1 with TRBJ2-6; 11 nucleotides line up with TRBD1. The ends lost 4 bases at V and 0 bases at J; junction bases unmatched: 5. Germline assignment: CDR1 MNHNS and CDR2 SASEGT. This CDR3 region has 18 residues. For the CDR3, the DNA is TGTGCCAGCAGTGGGGACAGGGGGTTTAGCTCTGGGGCCAACGTCCTGACTTTC. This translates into CASSGDRGFSSGANVLTF.

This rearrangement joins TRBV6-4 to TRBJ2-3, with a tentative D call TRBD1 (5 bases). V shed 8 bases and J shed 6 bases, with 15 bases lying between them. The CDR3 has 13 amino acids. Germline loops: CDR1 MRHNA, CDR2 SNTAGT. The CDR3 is CASSQGSMDTQYF. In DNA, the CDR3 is TGTGCCAGCTCCCAGGGAAGCATGGATACGCAGTATTTT.

The CDR3 region has the DNA TGTGCCAGCAGCCAAGAGTTTGGGACATCTTATAATTCACCCCTCCACTTT. Translating it yields CASSQEFGTSYNSPLHF. The chain carries TRBV14 and TRBJ1-6; D is perhaps TRBD1 (6 bases). Germline V gene lookup returns CDR1 SGHDN and CDR2 FVKESK. V lost 0 bases to trimming and J lost 4 bases, with 13 bases between them. The CDR3 is made up of 17 amino acids.

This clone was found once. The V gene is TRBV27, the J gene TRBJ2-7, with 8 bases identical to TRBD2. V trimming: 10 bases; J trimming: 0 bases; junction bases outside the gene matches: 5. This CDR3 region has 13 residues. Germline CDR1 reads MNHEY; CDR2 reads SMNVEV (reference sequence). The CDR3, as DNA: TGTGCCACCGGCGGGGGGCCCTCCTACGAGCAGTACTTC. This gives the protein CATGGGPSYEQYF.

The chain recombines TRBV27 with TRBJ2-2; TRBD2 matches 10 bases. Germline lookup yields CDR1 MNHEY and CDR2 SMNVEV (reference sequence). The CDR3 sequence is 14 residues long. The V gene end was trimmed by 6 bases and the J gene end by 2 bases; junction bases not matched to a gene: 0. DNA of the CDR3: TGTGCCAGCAGACTAGCGGGAAACACCGGGGAGCTGTTTTTT. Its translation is CASRLAGNTGELFF.

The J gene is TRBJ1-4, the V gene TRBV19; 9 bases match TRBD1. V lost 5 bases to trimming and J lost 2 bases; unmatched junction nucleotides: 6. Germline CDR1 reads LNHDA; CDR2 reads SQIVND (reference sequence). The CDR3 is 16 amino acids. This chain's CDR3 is CASSPLDRGTNEKLFF. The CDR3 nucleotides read TGTGCCAGTAGTCCTCTTGACAGGGGGACTAATGAAAAACTGTTTTTT.

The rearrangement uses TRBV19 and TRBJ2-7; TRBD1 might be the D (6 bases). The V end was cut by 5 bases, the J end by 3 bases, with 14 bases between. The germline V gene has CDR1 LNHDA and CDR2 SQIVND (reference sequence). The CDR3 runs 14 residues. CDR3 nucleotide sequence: TGTGCCAGTAGTGGTGGGGGCTCGCTCTACGAGCAGTACTTC. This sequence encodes CASSGGGSLYEQYF.

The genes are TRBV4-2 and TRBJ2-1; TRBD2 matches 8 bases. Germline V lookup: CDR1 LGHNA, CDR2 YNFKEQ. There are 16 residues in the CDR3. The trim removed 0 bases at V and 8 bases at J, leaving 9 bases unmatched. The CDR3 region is CASSQDSSGSIYEQFF. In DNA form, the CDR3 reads TGTGCCAGCAGCCAAGATTCGAGCGGGAGTATCTATGAGCAGTTCTTC.

CDR3 DNA: TGCGCCAGCAGTGAGTCCTACCGCCGGGGGTCCCCTGAAGCTTTCTTT. Residues: CASSESYRRGSPEAFF. The J gene is TRBJ1-1, the V gene TRBV10-1; TRBD1 might be the D (5 bases). The CDR3 runs to 16 residues. V dropped 0 bases and J dropped 6 bases, with 17 bases sitting between them. The V gene's germline CDR1 is WNHNN and CDR2 SYGVQD (reference sequence).

This chain's CDR3 is CASRLNRDPVINQPQHF. The CDR3 bases are TGTGCCAGCAGATTGAACAGGGATCCAGTAATCAATCAGCCCCAGCATTTT. The V call is TRBV2, the J call TRBJ1-5; D might be TRBD1 (6 bases). V dropped 6 bases and J dropped 3 bases, with 21 bases sitting between them. Germline V gene sequence: CDR1 SNHLY, CDR2 FYNNEI. This CDR3 has 17 residues.

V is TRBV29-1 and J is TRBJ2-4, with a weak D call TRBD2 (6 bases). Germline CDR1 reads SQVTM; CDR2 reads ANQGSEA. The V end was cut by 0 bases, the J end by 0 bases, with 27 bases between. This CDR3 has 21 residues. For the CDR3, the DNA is TGCAGCGTTGAAGAATCCGGCGGGGTTGCCCCTAAATCCCTAGCCAAAAACATTCAGTACTTC. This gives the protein CSVEESGGVAPKSLAKNIQYF. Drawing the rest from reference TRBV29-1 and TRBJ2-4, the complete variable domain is SAVISQKPSRDICQRGTSLTIQCQVDSQVTMMFWYRQQPGQSLTLIATANQGSEATYESGFVIDKFPISRPNLTFSTLTVSNMSPEDSSIYLCSVEESGGVAPKSLAKNIQYFGAGTRLSVL.

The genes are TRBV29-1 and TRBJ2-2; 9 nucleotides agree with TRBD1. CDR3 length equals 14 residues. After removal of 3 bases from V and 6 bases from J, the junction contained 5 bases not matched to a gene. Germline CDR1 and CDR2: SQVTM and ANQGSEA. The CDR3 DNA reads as TGCAGCGTTGAGAGACAGGGGGAACCCGGGGAGCTGTTTTTT. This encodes CSVERQGEPGELFF.

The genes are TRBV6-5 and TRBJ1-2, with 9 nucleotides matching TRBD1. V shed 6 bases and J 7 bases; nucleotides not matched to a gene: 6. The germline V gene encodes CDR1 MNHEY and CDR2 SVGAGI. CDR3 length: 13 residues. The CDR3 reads CASRGTGLRGYTF. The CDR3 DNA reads TGTGCCAGCAGAGGGACAGGGCTTCGTGGCTACACCTTC.

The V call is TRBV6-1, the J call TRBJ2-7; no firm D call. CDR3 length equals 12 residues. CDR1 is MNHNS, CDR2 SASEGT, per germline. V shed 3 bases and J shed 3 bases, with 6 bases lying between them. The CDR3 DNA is TGTGCCAGCAGTGATTCTCGCTACGAGCAGTACTTC. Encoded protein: CASSDSRYEQYF.